The sequence of this T cell receptor (beta chain) was determined in a study of blood T cell repertoires in COVID-19. Assay: immunoSEQ multiplex PCR; the TCRdb copy retains only in-frame clones and omits some. The sample yields around 100,000 clones, roughly 80% seen once. After removal of 2 bases from V and 4 bases from J, the junction contained 4 bases not matched to a gene. The CDR3 extends over 13 amino acids. Looked up from germline, CDR1 is GTSNPN and CDR2 is SVGIG (reference sequence). This clonotype was sampled from a man aged 50 or older with acute or convalescent COVID-19. The rearrangement uses TRBV30 and TRBJ1-1; 7 nucleotides align to TRBD1. The sample consisted of peripheral blood. DNA for the CDR3: TGTGCCTGGAGTCGACAGGGAGTCACTGAAGCTTTCTTT. As protein: CAWSRQGVTEAFF.